A single sample is the source of the 21 T cell receptor beta chains below, sequenced in a study of human versus mouse CDR3 diversity and MHC coevolution (dated by TCRdb to the late 2010s). Library method: the immunoSEQ multiplex PCR assay. Here the immuneACCESS table is served through TCRdb, limited to in-frame sequences with V and J called. Missing clones are a known gap in these copies; in checked studies unresolved V genes cover under half, and the rest lacks a known reason. The sample records over 60,000 clones, under 95% of which are singletons. The ten biggest clones cover about 0.15% of the sample. The sequenced sample was naive CD4+ T cells from blood. Reading the label with the study, this specimen's cell subset or site is: CD45RO-negative CD62L-positive naive CD4 T cells. The receptors originated from a person aged 25 to 75 in good health.

The rearrangement uses TRBV6-4 and TRBJ1-1; D gene uncertain. This CDR3 contains 20 residues. Germline CDR1 is MRHNA and CDR2 is SNTAGT. The V gene lost 3 bases and the J gene lost 1 base, with 27 bases spanning the gap. In nucleotides, the CDR3 is TGTGCCAGCAGTGAGACCGATGTAATATCCGGGATACCCTGGAACACTGAAGCTTTCTTT. It codes for CASSETDVISGIPWNTEAFF.

The rearrangement uses TRBV5-1 and TRBJ2-5, with TRBD2 matching 11 bases. The CDR3 is 16 amino acids. Germline CDR1 is SGHRS and CDR2 is YFSETQ. J gave up 0 bases and V 4 bases, and 5 bases lay outside the gene matches. In DNA form, the CDR3 reads TGCGCCAGCAGCCACATGGGACTAGCGGACCAAGAGACCCAGTACTTC. This translates into CASSHMGLADQETQYF. The whole variable domain, filled in from reference TRBV5-1 and TRBJ2-5, reads KAGVTQTPRYLIKTRGQQVTLSCSPISGHRSVSWYQQTPGQGLQFLFEYFSETQRNKGNFPGRFSGRQFSNSRSEMNVSTLELGDSALYLCASSHMGLADQETQYFGPGTRLLVL.

The chain links TRBV7-9 to TRBJ1-1, with a weak D call TRBD1 (5 bases). Trimming left V 5 bases short and J 1 base short, with 8 bases between. The CDR3 has 13 amino acids. Germline CDR1 is SEHNR and CDR2 is FQNEAQ (reference sequence). In nucleotides, the CDR3 is TGTGCCAGCAGCGCGACAGAGAACACTGAAGCTTTCTTT. It codes for CASSATENTEAFF.

The V gene is TRBV28, the J gene TRBJ2-5; 8 bases agree with TRBD1. The CDR3 loop spans 15 amino acids. With 5 bases clipped from V and 1 base from J, the junction kept 6 bases outside the gene matches. Germline values: CDR1 MDHEN, CDR2 SYDVKM. CDR3 nucleotides: TGTGCCAGCAGTCTAGGGACAGGCCCCCAAGAGACCCAGTACTTC. It translates to CASSLGTGPQETQYF.

The V gene is TRBV9, the J gene TRBJ2-1; D might be TRBD1 (6 bases). Germline V lookup: CDR1 SGDLS, CDR2 YYNGEE. The CDR3 runs 16 residues. V lost 0 bases and J 2 bases, leaving 12 bases between the germline ends. The CDR3 loop is CASSVAVGATYNEQFF. CDR3 in DNA: TGTGCCAGCAGCGTAGCGGTGGGGGCCACCTACAATGAGCAGTTCTTC.

This clone has more than one count but fewer than ten. V usage is TRBV19 and J usage is TRBJ1-1; D may be TRBD1 (5 bases). The V end was cut by 5 bases, the J end by 3 bases, with 10 bases between. Germline CDR1 and CDR2: LNHDA and SQIVND (reference sequence). This CDR3 contains 13 residues. The CDR3 bases are TGTGCCAGTAGTCTCCAGGGCTACACTGAAGCTTTCTTT. This translates into CASSLQGYTEAFF.

The V call is TRBV27, the J call TRBJ1-2; 7 nucleotides align to TRBD1. The CDR3 runs 13 residues. Germline CDR1 and CDR2: MNHEY and SMNVEV (reference sequence). The V segment lost 6 bases and the J segment 4 bases; nucleotides outside the gene matches: 5. The chain's CDR3 is CASSRDSIYGYTF. The CDR3 DNA is TGTGCCAGCAGCAGGGACAGTATCTATGGCTACACCTTC.

This chain joins TRBV5-1 and TRBJ2-7, with TRBD1 as a possible D gene (6 bases). V lost 5 bases and J lost 5, with 17 bases in between. Germline loops: CDR1 SGHRS, CDR2 YFSETQ. The CDR3 loop spans 14 amino acids. The CDR3 spells CASSRDTGSHEQYF. CDR3 bases: TGCGCCAGCAGTCGGGACACCGGTTCGCACGAGCAGTACTTC. The complete variable domain, with remaining parts taken from reference TRBV5-1 and TRBJ2-7, reads KAGVTQTPRYLIKTRGQQVTLSCSPISGHRSVSWYQQTPGQGLQFLFEYFSETQRNKGNFPGRFSGRQFSNSRSEMNVSTLELGDSALYLCASSRDTGSHEQYFGPGTRLTVT.

This chain links TRBV10-2 with TRBJ1-5, with D unclear. The V gene lost 6 bases and the J gene lost 0 bases, with 9 bases spanning the gap. The germline V gene encodes CDR1 WSHSY and CDR2 SAAADI. This CDR3 spans 14 amino acids. For the CDR3, the DNA is TGCGCCAGCAGGGCGGGCTATAGCAATCAGCCCCAGCATTTT. It is translated as CASRAGYSNQPQHF.

The gene calls are TRBV30 and TRBJ2-3, with TRBD2 matching over 13 bases. Unmatched junction bases numbered 19, after V lost 8 bases and J lost 8 bases. CDR1 and CDR2 (germline): GTSNPN, SVGIG (reference sequence). This CDR3 spans 17 amino acids. CDR3 in amino acids: CAASGRGLAGKATTQYF. The CDR3 bases are TGTGCCGCCTCAGGGCGGGGACTAGCGGGAAAGGCCACTACGCAGTATTTT.

The rearrangement links TRBV5-1 to TRBJ1-1, with TRBD1 matching over 7 bases. With 4 bases clipped from V and 1 base from J, the junction kept 1 base outside the gene matches. Germline lookup yields CDR1 SGHRS and CDR2 YFSETQ. The CDR3 covers 13 residues. The CDR3 loop is CASSRDRNTEAFF. The CDR3 bases are TGCGCCAGCAGCAGGGACAGGAACACTGAAGCTTTCTTT.

The chain employs TRBV23-1 and TRBJ2-7, with TRBD1 identical over 8 bases. TRBV23-1 is designated an ORF whose function remains uncertain. CDR3 size: 18 residues. The junction had 16 bases not matched to a gene; V was cut back by 2 bases and J by 4 bases. The CDR3 DNA reads as TGCGCCAGCAGTCAAGACAGGGGAAATCGTACCGCGACATACGAGCAGTACTTC. Translated: CASSQDRGNRTATYEQYF.

This sequence joins TRBV6-5 and TRBJ2-5; 8 bases fit TRBD2. The end of the DNA aligns better with TRBJ2-7, so the J call may be wrong. The CDR3 has 13 residues. From germline, CDR1 is MNHEY and CDR2 SVGAGI. CDR3 loop: CASSVIAGSEQYF. Here the CDR3 DNA reads TGTGCCAGCAGTGTAATAGCGGGATCCGAGCAGTACTTC.

This CDR3 is CASSTTGTGGPGANVLTF. The CDR3 bases are TGTGCCAGCAGCACAACCGGGACAGGGGGCCCTGGGGCCAACGTCCTGACTTTC. The chain has TRBV7-3 and TRBJ2-6; TRBD1 matches 12 bases. Per germline, CDR1 SGHTA and CDR2 FQGTGA. There are 18 residues in the CDR3. The V gene end was trimmed by 5 bases and the J gene end by 2 bases; junction bases not matched to a gene: 7.

This clone was seen a handful of times. The rearrangement links TRBV10-3 to TRBJ1-5; D gene ambiguous. V lost 0 bases to trimming and J lost 4 bases, with 13 bases between them. This CDR3 region has 16 residues. The germline gives CDR1 ENHRY, CDR2 SYGVKD. CDR3 residues: CAISESSPGINQPQHF. In nucleotides, the CDR3 is TGTGCCATCAGTGAGTCTTCTCCGGGTATAAATCAGCCCCAGCATTTT.

The rearrangement links TRBV6-1 to TRBJ1-2, with 8 positions matching TRBD1. This CDR3 has 13 amino acids. V was pared by 7 bases and J by 4 bases, with 5 bases of the junction left unmatched. The germline V gene encodes CDR1 MNHNS and CDR2 SASEGT. The CDR3 nucleotides read TGTGCCAGCATCCCGGGACAGGCCTATGGCTACACCTTC. Amino acid sequence: CASIPGQAYGYTF.

The chain couples TRBV25-1 to TRBJ1-6, with 7 nucleotides matching TRBD1. The CDR3 consists of 15 residues. Germline trimming cut 1 base from V and 7 bases from J; bases unmatched to any gene: 4. The germline gives CDR1 MGHDK, CDR2 SYGVNS. The CDR3: CASSESLRGNSPLHF. The DNA for the CDR3 is TGTGCCAGCAGTGAATCGCTCAGGGGGAATTCACCCCTCCACTTT.

The genes are TRBV2 and TRBJ1-3, with a possible D match to TRBD1 (6 bases). V lost 3 bases to trimming and J lost 0 bases, with 15 bases between them. This CDR3 has 17 amino acids. Germline V gene lookup returns CDR1 SNHLY and CDR2 FYNNEI. The CDR3, as DNA: TGTGCCAGCAGTGAGGGGGGGGCGAACTTCTCTGGAAACACCATATATTTT. Its protein is CASSEGGANFSGNTIYF.

As for this clone: One end of the junction is discordant with germline, which a read error may explain. V usage is TRBV6-1 and J usage is TRBJ1-2, with no clear D. There are 13 residues in the CDR3. Germline values: CDR1 MNHNS, CDR2 SASEGT. The CDR3 DNA sequence: TGTGCCAGCAGGGAGGGATCTAACTATGGCCACACCTTC. Translation: CASREGSNYGHTF.

There are a few counts of this clone. J is TRBJ1-1 and V is TRBV19; possibly TRBD1 for D (5 bases). The germline V and J ends were trimmed by 10 bases and 3 bases, with 12 bases remaining between them. CDR3 length equals 12 residues. The germline V gene has CDR1 LNHDA and CDR2 SQIVND (reference sequence). The CDR3 loop reads CATKGDYTEAFF. The CDR3 nucleotides read TGTGCCACCAAAGGGGATTACACTGAAGCTTTCTTT. Looking up the rest from reference TRBV19 and TRBJ1-1 gives the full variable domain: DGGITQSPKYLFRKEGQNVTLSCEQNLNHDAMYWYRQDPGQGLRLIYYSQIVNDFQKGDIAEGYSVSREKKESFPLTVTSAQKNPTAFYLCATKGDYTEAFFGQGTRLTVV.

The V gene is TRBV9, the J gene TRBJ1-2; D might be TRBD1 (6 bases). CDR1 is SGDLS, CDR2 YYNGEE, per germline. The CDR3 is 14 residues long. The V end lost 2 bases, the J end lost 6 bases, and 14 bases lay between the germline ends. In DNA, the CDR3 is TGTGCCAGCAGCGTCTTAGGGGGGGCGGATGGCTACACCTTC. Translated, it gives CASSVLGGADGYTF.